This T cell receptor (beta chain) comes out of a study of blood T cell repertoires in COVID-19. At the level of the study: Sites across the United States, Italy and Spain contributed samples from acute and convalescent COVID-19.

CDR1 is SGHDT, CDR2 YYEEEE, per germline. Trimming took off 0 bases at V and 5 bases at J, with 9 bases between the two ends. The CDR3 is made up of 15 amino acids. TCRdb's copy holds only in-frame clones and misses some; the assay was immunoSEQ multiplex PCR. The sample lists 110,000 or so clones, 88% occurring once. The receptor was isolated from an older woman who had recovered from COVID-19. The sample consisted of peripheral blood. This rearrangement joins TRBV5-6 to TRBJ1-6, with D perhaps TRBD1 (5 bases). The CDR3 nucleotides read TGTGCCAGCAGCTTGGGGCAGGGAAATAATTCACCCCTCCACTTT. It translates to CASSLGQGNNSPLHF. The full variable domain, completed using reference TRBV5-6 and TRBJ1-6, is DAGVTQSPTHLIKTRGQQVTLRCSPKSGHDTVSWYQQALGQGPQFIFQYYEEEERQRGNFPDRFSGHQFPNYSSELNVNALLLGDSALYLCASSLGQGNNSPLHFGNGTRLTVT.